This TCR beta chain was captured in a study of CXCR3-negative and CXCR3-positive naive CD8 T cells. Notes on the study in general: Similarly elevated diversity marked both naive subsets, with memory CD8+ cells showing far lower diversity. Relative to CXCR3-negative naive cells, CXCR3-positive naive cells had more hydrophobic TRB CDR3s. Naive CXCR3-positive and CXCR3-negative cells shared TRBV-TRBJ usage; memory cells diverged.

Carrying UMI labels, the TRB cDNA libraries were prepared through 5' RACE. Reanalyzing the 5' RACE reads, TCRdb keeps one entry per CDR3 protein, without DNA. The sample table sets out roughly 61,000 distinct CDR3 sequences. With respect to this clonotype: Its antigen is as yet unknown.

The CDR3 length is 20 residues. Naive CD8+ T cells showed a CD45RO-CCR7+CD27+CD95- phenotype. J is TRBJ1-4 and V is TRBV21-1. TRBV21-1 is termed a pseudogene. Material for sequencing was naive CXCR3+ CD8+ T cells from blood. This sample's subset: CD45RO-CCR7+CD27+CD95- naive CD8+ T cells expressing CXCR3 (TNR3+). The sequence was obtained from a human donor in good health. Some clones in this sample may be carry-over from other donors' samples. This chain's CDR3 is CASSKNSDSPPPATNEKLFF.